The T cell receptor (beta chain) under discussion was sequenced for a study of long-term antiretroviral therapy in people with HIV. V lost 4 bases and J lost 0, with 7 bases in between. The germline V gene encodes CDR1 MGHRA and CDR2 YSYEKL. The CDR3 loop spans 14 amino acids. An immunoSEQ assay, version v3.0, was performed at survey level. This table comes from immunoSEQ multiplex PCR, and its TCRdb copy is limited to in-frame clones, with some not included. The top ten clones hold approximately 7% of a sample with around 20,000 clones, around three quarters of them seen once. Sequencing used unsorted PBMCs, obtained 2.2 years after starting antiretroviral therapy. This TCR was sampled from a man aged 50 to 60 with HIV. The chain couples TRBV4-1 to TRBJ1-5, with D unresolved. The CDR3 is CASSPGFSNQPQHF. The CDR3 bases are TGCGCCAGCAGCCCAGGTTTTAGCAATCAGCCCCAGCATTTT.